This TCR beta chain is from a study of cytomegalovirus exposure and HLA in healthy donors. Study-level information: Clustering assigned about 79% of the roughly 380 genotyped donors to the Caucasian-associated ancestry cluster. Study-level points and caveats: A later look showed TCR association rates differing by HLA locus, highest for DRB1 and lowest for HLA-C. In a later analysis, V- and J-gene trimming of beta chains associated with a DCLRE1C missense variant, replicated independently.

The CDR3 has 13 amino acids. Germline CDR1 is SGHRS and CDR2 is YFSETQ. The V end was cut by 2 bases, the J end by 2 bases, with 5 bases between. 13 Jbeta primers and 60 Vbeta primers were used for the PCR. TCRdb's table, derived via immunoSEQ multiplex PCR, lists solely in-frame clones and lacks some. Altogether 130,000 or so clones are present, around 74% being singletons, with the ten largest covering 5.5% to 7%. A word on this clone: The antigen is undetermined.

Sample: PBMCs. This TCR derives from a middle-aged man in good health and CMV-seropositive. The chain has TRBV5-1 and TRBJ2-1; D gene uncertain. The CDR3 coding sequence is TGCGCCAGCAGCTTCTCAGCCTACAATGAGCAGTTCTTC. Translated, it gives CASSFSAYNEQFF.